These 14 T cell receptor beta chains came from one sample sequenced in a study of identical twins. TCRdb reanalysed the 5' RACE reads using MiXCR and keeps one entry per CDR3 protein. The sample records some 240,000 distinct CDR3 sequences, around 8.8% being singletons. The same data also went into a second study, on yellow fever vaccine responses in identical twins.

Sequenced: CD8+ T cells sorted from blood. The receptors here all came from a woman aged 18-29 years in good health.

This clonotype showed up many times. The chain combines TRBV4-2 with TRBJ1-5, with TRBD1 matching 9 bases. CDR1 is LGHNA and CDR2 is YNFKEQ in the germline V gene. The V segment lost 0 bases and the J segment 6 bases; nucleotides outside the gene matches: 6. The CDR3 consists of 16 residues. As DNA, the CDR3 is TGTGCCAGCAGCCAAGAGCCGGGACAGGGAGGTCAGCCCCAGCATTTT. This codes for CASSQEPGQGGQPQHF.

V gene TRBV6-5 combines with J gene TRBJ2-2, with 13 bases lining up with TRBD2. The CDR3 consists of 17 residues. V lost 2 bases and J lost 4; bases outside the gene matches: 4. Germline V CDR1 and CDR2: MNHEY, SVGAGI. The DNA of the CDR3 is TGTGCCAGCAGTTACACACTAGCGGGAGGGATCACCGGGGAGCTGTTTTTT. This sequence encodes CASSYTLAGGITGELFF.

The V call is TRBV12-3 or TRBV12-4, the J call TRBJ2-6; 10 bases fit TRBD1. This CDR3 has 19 amino acids. Trimming cost V 11 bases and J 0 bases; bases outside gene matches: 16. The CDR3 nucleotides read TGTGCCTTCAGTTTTGGACAGGGGGGCCCCCCCTCTGGGGCCAACGTCCTGACTTTC. It yields the protein CAFSFGQGGPPSGANVLTF.

The chain has TRBV4-3 and TRBJ1-5, with D tentatively TRBD1 (5 bases). Germline V gives CDR1 LGHNA, CDR2 YSLEER. Between the trimmed V and J ends, which lost 2 bases and 7 bases, there was a span of 15 bases. This CDR3 is 15 amino acids long. The DNA of the CDR3 is TGCGCCAGCAGCCAAACTATGGCAGGGCGGCAGCCCCAGCATTTT. Its protein product is CASSQTMAGRQPQHF.

The table lists this clonotype with a count of one. The gene calls are TRBV19 and TRBJ2-2; D remains ambiguous. In germline, CDR1 is LNHDA, CDR2 SQIVND (reference sequence). Trimming took 1 base from V and 3 from J, leaving 12 bases between them. The CDR3 loop spans 16 amino acids. CDR3 sequence: CASSIVRLADTGELFF. DNA of the CDR3: TGTGCCAGTAGTATAGTTCGCCTCGCGGACACCGGGGAGCTGTTTTTT.

This chain joins TRBV28 and TRBJ1-2; 8 positions agree with TRBD1. The CDR3 loop spans 12 amino acids. With V trimmed by 4 bases and J by 6 bases, 1 base remained unmatched. Germline CDR1 is MDHEN and CDR2 is SYDVKM. CDR3 in DNA: TGTGCCAGCAGTTCGGACAGGGATGGCTACACCTTC. Its protein is CASSSDRDGYTF.

The V gene is TRBV7-8, the J gene TRBJ2-1, with 10 bases that match TRBD1. CDR3 size: 16 residues. Trimming at V came to 4 bases and at J to 0 bases, leaving 3 bases not matched to a gene. Germline values: CDR1 SGHVS, CDR2 FQNEAQ. In DNA, the CDR3 is TGTGCCAGCAGCTGGACAGGGGGAAGCTCCTACAATGAGCAGTTCTTC. Protein product: CASSWTGGSSYNEQFF.

CDR3 residues: CSVDGAGGTDTQYF. The CDR3 DNA reads TGCAGCGTTGATGGAGCGGGGGGCACAGATACGCAGTATTTT. The chain has TRBV29-1 and TRBJ2-3, with 8 bases identical to TRBD2. This CDR3 region has 14 residues. The V gene's germline CDR1 is SQVTM and CDR2 ANQGSEA. V gave up 3 bases and J gave up 1 base; unmatched junction bases: 3.

This clonotype has at least ten counts. V usage is TRBV12-3 or TRBV12-4 and J usage is TRBJ2-7; TRBD2 agrees at 9 bases. This CDR3 contains 17 residues. Trimming cost V 1 base and J 0 bases; bases outside gene matches: 7. The CDR3 loop is CASSLERLAGSSYEQYF. The CDR3 bases are TGTGCCAGCAGTTTAGAGAGGCTAGCGGGAAGCTCCTACGAGCAGTACTTC.

This clonotype was seen a handful of times. The J gene is TRBJ2-1, the V gene TRBV7-8; D gene ambiguous. The germline CDR1 and CDR2 sequences are SGHVS and FQNEAQ. Trimming removed 4 bases from V and 5 bases from J, with 12 bases in between. The length of the CDR3 is 14 residues. The CDR3 region has the DNA TGTGCCAGCAGCTCCGGAAGTACCAACAATGAGCAGTTCTTC. Encoded protein: CASSSGSTNNEQFF.

The chain has TRBV28 and TRBJ2-1; 8 nucleotides line up with TRBD2. CDR3 length equals 14 residues. V was clipped by 3 bases and J by 4 bases; unmatched bases: 2. Germline lookup yields CDR1 MDHEN and CDR2 SYDVKM. This chain's CDR3 is CASSFGGRYNEQFF. CDR3 nucleotides: TGTGCCAGCAGTTTCGGCGGGAGGTACAATGAGCAGTTCTTC.

This clonotype was found a few times. This chain joins TRBV7-9 and TRBJ2-2; 8 bases are shared with TRBD2. The CDR3 has 15 amino acids. The ends lost 5 bases at V and 6 bases at J; junction bases unmatched: 8. CDR1 and CDR2 (germline): SEHNR, FQNEAQ (reference sequence). The chain's CDR3 is CASSVTGTRAGELFF. As DNA, the CDR3 is TGTGCCAGCAGCGTAACCGGGACTAGAGCCGGGGAGCTGTTTTTT.

The chain employs TRBV7-6 and TRBJ2-3, with 8 bases lining up with TRBD1. The V segment lost 1 base and the J segment 3 bases; nucleotides outside the gene matches: 6. The germline V gene has CDR1 SGHVS and CDR2 FNYEAQ. The CDR3 length is 16 residues. CDR3 sequence (DNA): TGTGCCAGCAGCTTAGTACGGCAGGGGGCGACAGATACGCAGTATTTT. This gives the protein CASSLVRQGATDTQYF.

The genes are TRBV18 and TRBJ2-7; a possible D gene is TRBD2 (5 bases). Trimming took off 1 base at V and 0 bases at J, with 7 bases between the two ends. Germline CDR1 is KGHSH and CDR2 is LQKENI. The CDR3 totals 14 residues. The CDR3 loop reads CASSPLGSSYEQYF. CDR3 nucleotides: TGTGCCAGCTCACCACTTGGGAGCTCCTACGAGCAGTACTTC. The entire variable domain, with the rest obtained from reference TRBV18 and TRBJ2-7, is as follows: NAGVMQNPRHLVRRRGQEARLRCSPMKGHSHVYWYRQLPEEGLKFMVYLQKENIIDESGMPKERFSAEFPKEGPSILRIQQVVRGDSAAYFCASSPLGSSYEQYFGPGTRLTVT.